The 32 T cell receptor beta chains below all came from one sample that was sequenced in a study of T cells in women clearing cervical HPV infection. Generated by immunoSEQ multiplex PCR, the TCRdb table keeps only in-frame clones and is missing some. Seen in this sample are 25,000 to 30,000 clones; the ten most common clones hold around 10%. The specimen sequenced was blood buffy coat. Receptors originate from a woman aged 18 to 75 with a cervical HPV16 infection that either progressed to CIN3+ or cleared (not recorded which).

About this clone: The read is 3 residues too short to cover the CDR3 end, so that end is filled in from the germline J gene. The genes are TRBV27 and TRBJ1-6; D unclear. The germline V gene has CDR1 MNHEY and CDR2 SMNVEV (reference sequence). CDR3 length: 14 residues. V lost 3 bases to trimming and J lost 7 bases, with 10 bases between them. The sequenced CDR3 bases are TGTGCCAGCAGTTTGGCAGAAACCAATTCACCC. Protein product: CASSLAETNSP. The complete CDR3 reads CASSLAETNSPLHF.

On this clone itself: Sequencing ends 3 residues short of the CDR3 end; the germline J gene provides the rest. This sequence joins TRBV7-9 and TRBJ2-2; D uncertain. The length of the CDR3 is 15 residues. Germline assignment: CDR1 SEHNR and CDR2 FQNEAQ (reference sequence). The part of the CDR3 DNA that was read is TGTGCCAGCAGCTTAGAAGTTTCAACTAATGAAAAG. Amino acid sequence: CASSLEVSTNEK. The whole CDR3 protein reads CASSLEVSTNEKLFF.

About this clone: The read falls 3 residues short of the CDR3 end, and the missing part is taken from the germline J gene. This chain links TRBV18 with TRBJ2-7, with TRBD1 identical over 7 bases. CDR3 length: 14 residues. V gave up 3 bases and J gave up 2 bases; unmatched junction bases: 4. The germline V gene encodes CDR1 KGHSH and CDR2 LQKENI. The CDR3 spells CASSPGTATYEQYF. CDR3 DNA (partial): TGTGCCAGCTCACCGGGGACAGCAACCTACGAG.

Details on this clone: The read ends 3 residues before the CDR3 terminus; that terminus is restored from the germline J gene. V usage is TRBV2 and J usage is TRBJ1-4; a possible D gene is TRBD1 (6 bases). This CDR3 contains 13 residues. Looked up from germline, CDR1 is SNHLY and CDR2 is FYNNEI. The CDR3 bases that were read are TGTGCCGGGAAACAGGGAGATAATTCACCA. It is translated as CAGKQGDNSP. The full CDR3 reads CAGKQGDNSPLFF.

Concerning this clone itself: The read ends 3 residues before the CDR3 terminus; that terminus is restored from the germline J gene. The chain links TRBV7-9 to TRBJ1-2, with D unresolved. The CDR3 runs 14 residues. Per germline, CDR1 SEHNR and CDR2 FQNEAQ (reference sequence). Incomplete CDR3 DNA: TGTGCCAGCAGGAGTAGCGGTAGCTCCTACGAC. Encoded protein: CASRSSGSSYD. The CDR3 reads in full as CASRSSGSSYDYTF.

Points on this clone: Read data end 3 residues before the CDR3 end; the end is taken from the germline J gene. V usage is TRBV10-3 and J usage is TRBJ2-4, with TRBD1 matching over 10 bases. The CDR3 spans 15 residues. Germline CDR1 ENHRY, CDR2 SYGVKD. The covered CDR3 bases are TGTGCCATCAGTGAGGGACAGGGGGTTAACTATGGT. Translating gives CAISEGQGVNYG. The complete CDR3 protein is CAISEGQGVNYGQYF.

Concerning this clone: With the read ending 3 residues before the CDR3 end, the germline J gene is used to fill in that end. The chain joins TRBV13 to TRBJ2-5; 7 bases align to TRBD1. This CDR3 is 13 amino acids long. The V gene's germline CDR1 is PRHDT and CDR2 FYEKMQ (reference sequence). J was trimmed by 4 bases and V by 4 bases; bases with no gene match: 3. The CDR3 DNA, read in part, is TGTGCCAGCAGCTCACAGGGGAGAGAGACC. Translated: CASSSQGRET. The entire CDR3 is CASSSQGRETQYF.

In the case of this clone: One end of the junction varies from germline; a read error may be responsible. The read comes to an end 3 residues before the CDR3 does, leaving the germline J gene to fill in the end. The rearrangement links TRBV4-2 to TRBJ1-2; 7 nucleotides match TRBD1. In germline, CDR1 is LGHNA, CDR2 YNFKEQ. The CDR3 loop spans 15 amino acids. CDR3 in amino acids: CASSHTSDRRNGYTF. The sequenced CDR3 bases are TGCGCCAGCAGCCACACCTCGGACAGGAGGAATGGC.

Note on this clone: The read terminates 3 residues ahead of where the CDR3 ends, so the germline J gene completes it. This sequence joins TRBV7-3 and TRBJ1-1, with D possibly being TRBD1 (5 bases). The ends were cut back, 5 bases at V and 1 base at J, with 8 bases in the middle. In germline, CDR1 is SGHTA, CDR2 FQGTGA. The CDR3 has 13 amino acids. The sequenced CDR3 bases are TGTGCCAGCAGCCAAGGACAGAACACTGAA. Its protein is CASSQGQNTE. The whole CDR3 sequence reads CASSQGQNTEAFF.

With respect to this clone: Read coverage stops 3 residues before the CDR3 terminus; the germline J gene supplies the remainder. The chain is built from TRBV12-5 and TRBJ1-1; 7 nucleotides agree with TRBD1. The trim removed 3 bases at V and 7 bases at J, leaving 8 bases unmatched. There are 14 residues in the CDR3. Germline V gene lookup returns CDR1 LGHNT and CDR2 FRNRAP. The CDR3 DNA, read in part, is TGTGCTAGTGGTTTCTCAGGGGGACTTAGTGAA. This translates into CASGFSGGLSE. The entire CDR3 is CASGFSGGLSEAFF.

On this clone itself: The read terminates 3 residues ahead of where the CDR3 ends, so the germline J gene completes it. The chain uses TRBV14 and TRBJ1-2, with D possibly being TRBD1 (5 bases). This CDR3 is built from 15 residues. Germline V gene lookup returns CDR1 SGHDN and CDR2 FVKESK. CDR3 sequence reads: CASSQDFRVGSGYTF. CDR3 DNA (partial): TGTGCCAGCAGCCAAGATTTCAGGGTGGGGAGCGGC.

Comments on this clone: The read ends 3 residues before the CDR3 terminus; that terminus is restored from the germline J gene. V and J are TRBV20-1 and TRBJ2-3; D may be TRBD2 (5 bases). Germline V gives CDR1 DFQATT, CDR2 SNEGSKA (reference sequence). The CDR3 length is 17 residues. The V gene lost 6 bases and the J gene lost 2 bases, with 24 bases spanning the gap. Here the CDR3 reads CSAPSRGAPSFTDTQYF. The CDR3 bases that were read are TGCAGTGCCCCTAGCCGGGGAGCTCCCTCTTTCACAGATACG.

To note about this clone: Sequencing ends 3 residues short of the CDR3 end; the germline J gene provides the rest. The chain carries TRBV20-1 and TRBJ1-2, with a tentative D call TRBD1 (6 bases). CDR3 size: 12 residues. V lost 6 bases and J lost 2, with 10 bases in between. Per germline, CDR1 DFQATT and CDR2 SNEGSKA (reference sequence). CDR3 sequence reads: CSAETGNYGYTF. The part of the CDR3 DNA that was read is TGCAGTGCGGAAACAGGGAACTATGGC.

About this clone: Read sequence stops 3 residues before the CDR3 end, and the germline J gene provides the missing end. The chain uses TRBV20-1 and TRBJ2-1, with 13 bases matching TRBD2. With V trimmed by 6 bases and J by 0 bases, 11 bases remained unmatched. CDR3 length: 18 residues. CDR1 and CDR2 from the germline V gene are DFQATT and SNEGSKA (reference sequence). The CDR3 reads CSATGTSGTPYSYNEQFF. The part of the CDR3 DNA that was read is TGCAGTGCCACCGGGACTAGCGGGACACCCTACTCCTACAATGAG.

The covered CDR3 bases are TGTGCCATCAGTTCCGTACCCGACAGGACGGGCAATCAGCCC. This translates into CAISSVPDRTGNQP. The entire CDR3 reads CAISSVPDRTGNQPQHF. V usage is TRBV10-3 and J usage is TRBJ1-5; D may be TRBD1 (6 bases). The read is 3 residues too short to cover the CDR3 end, so that end is filled in from the germline J gene. The CDR3 runs to 17 residues. The V gene lost 5 bases and the J gene lost 2 bases, with 19 bases spanning the gap. The germline V gene has CDR1 ENHRY and CDR2 SYGVKD.

A word on this clone: The read falls 3 residues short of the CDR3 end, and the missing part is taken from the germline J gene. The chain joins TRBV2 to TRBJ1-2; 8 bases agree with TRBD1. The CDR3 loop spans 15 amino acids. CDR1 SNHLY and CDR2 FYNNEI come from the germline V gene. V lost 3 bases and J lost 2; bases outside the gene matches: 5. CDR3 sequence reads: CASSEIRTGNYGYTF. Partial CDR3 DNA: TGTGCCAGCAGTGAGATTAGGACAGGGAACTATGGC.

Turning to this clone: The junction and the germline gene differ at one end; a read error may be behind it. Read coverage stops 3 residues before the CDR3 terminus; the germline J gene supplies the remainder. This same CDR3 is encoded by further DNA sequences in the sample. The chain carries TRBV7-8 and TRBJ1-4, with D perhaps TRBD1 (6 bases). The germline V gene encodes CDR1 SGHVS and CDR2 FQNEAQ. The CDR3 sequence is 14 residues long. This CDR3 is CASSLEGVLEKLFF. The part of the CDR3 DNA that was read is TGTGCTAGCAGCTTAGAGGGGGTTCTTGAAAAA. Supplemented by reference TRBV7-8 and TRBJ1-4, the full variable domain reads GAGVSQSPRYKVAKRGQDVALRCDPISGHVSLFWYQQALGQGPEFLTYFQNEAQLDKSGLPSDRFFAERPEGSVSTLKIQRTQQEDSAVYLCASSLEGVLEKLFFGSGTQLSVL.

As regards this clone: The CDR3 end is not reached by the read, which stops 3 residues before it; the germline J gene fills it in. This chain links TRBV6-1 with TRBJ1-5; no firm D call. Germline CDR1 reads MNHNS; CDR2 reads SASEGT. The CDR3 covers 13 residues. V dropped 3 bases and J dropped 7 bases, with 10 bases sitting between them. Incomplete CDR3 DNA: TGTGCCAGCAGTGATTTACTACGGCAGCCC. It codes for CASSDLLRQP. The complete CDR3 protein is CASSDLLRQPQHF.

As for this clone: The DNA ends 3 residues before the CDR3 does, and the rest of the CDR3 is filled in from the germline J gene. The chain uses TRBV7-2 and TRBJ2-4; TRBD1 is a possible D gene (5 bases). The germline V gene encodes CDR1 SGHTA and CDR2 FQGNSA. This CDR3 has 15 residues. The CDR3 spells CASSLSPGINYGQYF. The part of the CDR3 DNA that was read is TGTGCCAGCAGCTTAAGTCCAGGGATTAACTATGGT.

As to this clone: The DNA ends 3 residues before the CDR3 does, and the rest of the CDR3 is filled in from the germline J gene. The chain has TRBV18 and TRBJ1-2; TRBD1 is a possible D gene (5 bases). This CDR3 is built from 18 residues. CDR1 and CDR2 from the germline V gene are KGHSH and LQKENI. CDR3 bases read: TGTGCCAGCTCACCACCGTACAGGACCAGCTACGGCTCCTACGAC. As protein: CASSPPYRTSYGSYD. The entire CDR3 protein reads CASSPPYRTSYGSYDYTF. The full variable domain, completed using reference TRBV18 and TRBJ1-2, is NAGVMQNPRHLVRRRGQEARLRCSPMKGHSHVYWYRQLPEEGLKFMVYLQKENIIDESGMPKERFSAEFPKEGPSILRIQQVVRGDSAAYFCASSPPYRTSYGSYDYTFGSGTRLTVV.

CDR3 in amino acids: CSAQGGSNYGYTF. CDR3 DNA, as far as it was read: TGCAGTGCCCAGGGGGGATCCAACTATGGC. V usage is TRBV20-1 and J usage is TRBJ1-2; 7 bases align to TRBD1. The sequenced fragment ends 3 residues before the CDR3 boundary, so the rest is inferred from the germline J gene. Unmatched junction bases numbered 6, after V lost 6 bases and J lost 2 bases. CDR3 length equals 13 residues. The germline V gene has CDR1 DFQATT and CDR2 SNEGSKA (reference sequence).

As concerns this clone: The missing CDR3 end, 3 residues past where the read stops, is filled in from the germline J gene. The genes are TRBV30 and TRBJ2-3; 10 bases map to TRBD2. The CDR3 is made up of 15 amino acids. In germline, CDR1 is GTSNPN, CDR2 SVGIG (reference sequence). The CDR3 sequence is CAWSVRTSGQETQYF. The part of the CDR3 DNA that was read is TGTGCCTGGAGTGTACGGACTAGCGGCCAAGAGACG.

As for this clone: With the read ending 3 residues before the CDR3 end, the germline J gene is used to fill in that end. The gene calls are TRBV18 and TRBJ2-2; tentative D call: TRBD1 (5 bases). V lost 5 bases to trimming and J lost 3 bases, with 7 bases between them. Germline assignment: CDR1 KGHSH and CDR2 LQKENI. The CDR3 length is 13 residues. This CDR3 reads CASSVRDTGELFF. Partial CDR3 DNA: TGTGCCAGCTCAGTCAGGGACACCGGGGAG.

Notes on this clone: The read stops 3 residues short of the end of the CDR3; the missing end is completed from the germline J gene. The chain carries TRBV5-5 and TRBJ2-1; the match to TRBD2 covers 8 bases. The CDR3 contains 15 residues. Germline CDR1 and CDR2: SGHKS and YYEKEE (reference sequence). V trimming: 2 bases; J trimming: 7 bases; junction bases outside the gene matches: 8. CDR3 DNA (partial): TGTGCCAGCAGCTTTCTCGGGACTAGAGGTAATGAG. It is translated as CASSFLGTRGNE. The whole CDR3 reads CASSFLGTRGNEQFF.

On this clone: The CDR3 end falls 3 residues outside the read, so it is completed with the germline J gene. This chain joins TRBV18 and TRBJ1-2; D possibly corresponds to TRBD1 (6 bases). CDR3 length equals 12 residues. The germline CDR1 and CDR2 sequences are KGHSH and LQKENI. CDR3 DNA, as far as it was read: TGTGCCAGCTCCTCTACAGGGCGCGAC. Translation: CASSSTGRD. In full, the CDR3 is CASSSTGRDYTF. Using reference TRBV18 and TRBJ1-2 for the parts outside the CDR3, the full variable domain is NAGVMQNPRHLVRRRGQEARLRCSPMKGHSHVYWYRQLPEEGLKFMVYLQKENIIDESGMPKERFSAEFPKEGPSILRIQQVVRGDSAAYFCASSSTGRDYTFGSGTRLTVV.

As regards this clone: The observed sequence ends 3 residues before the CDR3 terminus, with the missing tail filled in from the germline J gene. The V call is TRBV7-9, the J call TRBJ1-2; D ambiguous. Germline V gives CDR1 SEHNR, CDR2 FQNEAQ (reference sequence). This CDR3 contains 14 residues. The CDR3 is CASSLGTAPYDYTF. Incomplete CDR3 DNA: TGTGCCAGCAGCTTAGGAACAGCCCCCTACGAC.

To note about this clone: The CDR3 end falls 3 residues outside the read, so it is completed with the germline J gene. The chain couples TRBV5-4 to TRBJ2-1; 11 nucleotides align to TRBD1. Germline trimming cut 4 bases from V and 5 bases from J; bases unmatched to any gene: 5. The germline gives CDR1 SGHNT, CDR2 YYREEE (reference sequence). The CDR3 sequence is 15 residues long. The chain's CDR3 is CASSLDRGRDNEQFF. CDR3 bases read: TGTGCCAGCAGCCTGGACAGGGGGCGCGACAATGAG. Variable domain in full (rest from reference TRBV5-4 and TRBJ2-1): ETGVTQSPTHLIKTRGQQVTLRCSSQSGHNTVSWYQQALGQGPQFIFQYYREEENGRGNFPPRFSGLQFPNYSSELNVNALELDDSALYLCASSLDRGRDNEQFFGPGTRLTVL.

With regard to this clone: The observed sequence ends 3 residues before the CDR3 terminus, with the missing tail filled in from the germline J gene. The genes are TRBV6-1 and TRBJ2-7; TRBD2 is a possible D gene (7 bases). The V gene's germline CDR1 is MNHNS and CDR2 SASEGT. Trimming took 2 bases from V and 2 from J, leaving 10 bases between them. This CDR3 has 14 amino acids. The CDR3 DNA, read in part, is TGTGCCAGCAGTGAATTGGGGGGGCCCTACGAG. This sequence encodes CASSELGGPYE. The whole CDR3 is CASSELGGPYEQYF.

As concerns this clone: Sequencing ends 3 residues short of the CDR3 end; the germline J gene provides the rest. This chain connects TRBV7-2 to TRBJ1-4; TRBD1 matches 8 bases. Trimming took 5 bases from V and 8 from J; bases not matched to a gene: 10. CDR3 length: 15 residues. Germline-derived CDR1 and CDR2 are SGHTA and FQGNSA. The sequenced part of the CDR3 DNA is TGTGCCAGCAGCCTTCGACAGGGGCTTAGGGAAAAA. Residues: CASSLRQGLREK. The full CDR3 protein reads CASSLRQGLREKLFF. Based on the CDR3 plus reference TRBV7-2 and TRBJ1-4, the full variable domain is GAGVSQSPSNKVTEKGKDVELRCDPISGHTALYWYRQSLGQGLEFLIYFQGNSAPDKSGLPSDRFSAERTGGSVSTLTIQRTQQEDSAVYLCASSLRQGLREKLFFGSGTQLSVL.

About this clone itself: Coverage ceases 3 residues before the CDR3 finishes, and the germline J gene fills in the end. The chain recombines TRBV6-4 with TRBJ2-6; D gene uncertain. The CDR3 is 15 amino acids. V was shortened by 3 bases and J by 0 bases, with 6 bases between the two germline ends. Per the germline V gene, CDR1 is MRHNA and CDR2 is SNTAGT. The sequenced part of the CDR3 DNA is TGTGCCAGCAGTGATCCCCTCTCTGGGGCCAACGTC. It encodes CASSDPLSGANV. The CDR3 as a whole reads CASSDPLSGANVLTF.

In regard to this clone: The CDR3 end is not reached by the read, which stops 3 residues before it; the germline J gene fills it in. This chain joins TRBV6-2 or TRBV6-3 and TRBJ1-1, with 8 bases identical to TRBD1. Germline trimming cut 4 bases from V and 1 base from J; bases unmatched to any gene: 2. The CDR3 spans 14 residues. Germline V gene data show CDR1 as MNHEY and CDR2 as SVGEGT. CDR3 in amino acids: CASSWQGANTEAFF. The sequenced CDR3 bases are TGTGCCAGCAGTTGGCAGGGGGCGAACACTGAA.

Of note for this clone: The read comes to an end 3 residues before the CDR3 does, leaving the germline J gene to fill in the end. The genes are TRBV28 and TRBJ1-2; tentatively, D is TRBD1 (6 bases). The V gene lost 6 bases and the J gene lost 4 bases, with 12 bases spanning the gap. CDR1 is MDHEN, CDR2 SYDVKM, per germline. The CDR3 runs to 13 residues. Partial CDR3 DNA: TGTGCCAGCAGCCGGGGACACAGCTATGGC. This gives the protein CASSRGHSYG. The full CDR3 reads CASSRGHSYGYTF.